This T cell receptor (beta chain) was captured in a study of technical replicates of blood from several donors. The table came from immunoSEQ multiplex PCR; TCRdb's copy has only in-frame clones and leaves some out. The data hold some 91,000 clones, with approximately 96% observed a single time. The germline CDR1 and CDR2 sequences are SGHAT and FQNNGV. The V end lost 0 bases, the J end lost 10 bases, and 13 bases lay between the germline ends. The CDR3 runs 14 residues. The chain employs TRBV11-2 and TRBJ2-4; unclear D gene. Sample: T cells isolated from PBMCs. This TCR was recovered from a human donor in good health. The CDR3 DNA is TGTGCCAGCAGCTTAGATTGGAGAACCCAGATTCAGTACTTC. It codes for CASSLDWRTQIQYF. Based on the CDR3 plus reference TRBV11-2 and TRBJ2-4, the full variable domain is EAGVAQSPRYKIIEKRQSVAFWCNPISGHATLYWYQQILGQGPKLLIQFQNNGVVDDSQLPKDRFSAERLKGVDSTLKIQPAKLEDSAVYLCASSLDWRTQIQYFGAGTRLSVL.